This section outlines one T cell receptor (beta chain) sequence together with its context. What antigen it recognizes has not been identified. No per-base quality is available; no much larger clone lies one base away. Reading from cysteine to phenylalanine, the CDR3 counts 13 amino acids. The entry retains the CDR3 DNA only, 39 bases that are in frame from base 1. From the germline V gene, CDR1 is KGHSH and CDR2 is LQKENI. V gives up 0 bases and J gives up 3 bases, and the segment between their germline ends measures 6 bases. The sample originates from a study of radiation and T cells in renal cell carcinoma (dated by TCRdb to about 2020). General notes on the study: Samples were obtained from a clinical trial, in which 15 Gy stereotactic body radiation therapy was delivered to primary renal cell carcinomas and nephrectomy was performed 4 weeks later. In total, 50 to 60 samples underwent TCR beta sequencing: approximately 26 tumors plus 27 peripheral blood samples. Across all 50 or so samples, several million unique CDR3 nucleotide sequences, encoding about 3,000,000 unique CDR3 amino acid sequences, were identified.

This specimen's time point label, interpreted: baseline pretreatment blood. The treatment or condition label, as the study defines it: 15 Gy SBRT to primary tumor, nephrectomy 4 weeks later. To follow tumor-enriched clonotypes, peripheral blood was collected serially from radiation-treated patients at baseline and again at 2 weeks and 4 weeks after SBRT. Renal cell carcinoma with clear cell pathology was present in all patients. The QIAamp DNA Blood Mini Kit (Qiagen) was used to prepare genomic DNA for TCR sequencing. Only samples passing all quality control checks were included in the analyses. What the authors observed across the whole study: No pretreatment tumor biopsies were available, so the baseline intratumoral presence of clonotypes could not be determined. Top tumor clonotypes rose in blood from baseline to 2 weeks post-radiation, then contracted by 4 weeks, suggesting transient expansion of tumor-resident clones. The single-armed trial design could not address effects of radiation dose or scheduling on the TCR repertoire. Blood repertoire dynamics were not followed beyond 4 weeks after treatment.

The immunoSEQ kit was used, according to the manufacturer's recommendations, to generate TCR beta libraries from genomic DNA. Library preparation used a first multiplex PCR with proprietary primers, then a second PCR adding unique barcodes, with bead cleanups after each round. Each sample batch included a kit-provided positive control reaction and a negative control reaction. The final libraries were assessed on an Agilent 4200 TapeStation D1000 ScreenTape, pooled by volume, and quantified by qPCR. Sequencing ran on an Illumina NextSeq500 with a MidOutput 150-cycle cartridge, using 156 Read1 and 15 Index1 cycles with kit custom primers. The pooled library was loaded at around 1.1 pM, and about 20% PhiX control was spiked in. On the study's bioinformatics: Vendor-processed data were analyzed in R, with a clonotype defined as all T cells sharing the same CDR3 nucleotide sequence. In the clone abundance analyses, frequencies in each sample were normalized to that sample's 10,000 most abundant clones. Public T cell clones, which averaged fewer than five per sample, were excluded before analysis. A difference in abundance of at least 32-fold between compartments was used to define tumor-enriched and baseline blood-enriched clonotypes. A beta-binomial differential abundance model was used to identify clonotypes that expanded or contracted between blood time points. Similarity between tumor and blood repertoires was quantified using the Baroni-Urbani and Buser coefficient, and groups were compared with two-tailed Wilcoxon tests in R. Sourced from immuneACCESS, this table was stored by TCRdb with only in-frame sequences that have V and J called. A share of the clones is absent; for the studies checked, an unresolved V gene accounts for under half, and the remainder has no known explanation. The V and J calls and clone size were taken over from that table, and D and trimming were inferred from the DNA. The sample table shows approximately 45,000 clones, and approximately 80% are seen once. 31% of the sample lies in the top ten.

The clonotype originates from an older woman with renal cell carcinoma. The rearranged segments are TRBV18 and TRBJ2-7; the D gene remains uncertain. The sequences come from blood, collected from a patient whose treatment included radiotherapy and nephrectomy. The CDR3 sequence is CASSPPTSYEQYF. The DNA sequence is as follows: TGTGCCAGCTCACCACCGACCAGCTACGAGCAGTACTTC.